These 21 T cell receptor beta chains were sequenced from one sample in a study of beta chain features in type 1 diabetes. The isolated RNA, all of it, was reverse transcribed, so expressed TCRB transcripts were what got sequenced. Repertoires were generated with immunoSEQ multiplex PCR, while TCRdb's copy carries only in-frame clones and drops some. The sample comprises fewer than 650,000 clones, around a sixth of which are singletons, and about 0.097% rests with the top ten. Specimen: naive CD4+ T cells from blood. These receptors were taken from a man in his late teens or twenties in good health.

The CDR3 DNA follows: TGTGCCACCAGCAGAGAACTAGTCTGGGGCAATGAGCAGTTCTTC. Translated: CATSRELVWGNEQFF. This rearrangement joins TRBV15 to TRBJ2-1, with a possible D match to TRBD2 (5 bases). Trimming removed 0 bases at V and 6 bases at J, with 12 bases between. The V gene's germline CDR1 is LNHNV and CDR2 YYDKDF (reference sequence). The CDR3 contains 15 residues.

This clone was found a few times. The genes are TRBV6-5 and TRBJ2-1; D could derive from TRBD1 or TRBD2 (6 bases each). This CDR3 has 16 residues. Germline V gene sequence: CDR1 MNHEY, CDR2 SVGAGI. Trimming stripped 2 bases from V and 4 bases from J, with 15 bases between. In DNA, the CDR3 is TGTGCCAGCAGTTACCGGGGGCCAACAGCGTACAATGAGCAGTTCTTC. As protein: CASSYRGPTAYNEQFF.

This clone showed up just a few times. The rearrangement uses TRBV5-1 and TRBJ2-1; D unclear. The CDR3 runs to 12 residues. V lost 5 bases to trimming and J lost 7 bases, with 10 bases between them. From germline, CDR1 is SGHRS and CDR2 YFSETQ. CDR3 amino acids: CASSSQGNEQFF. Here the CDR3 DNA reads TGCGCCAGCAGTTCCCAAGGAAATGAGCAGTTCTTC.

The V gene is TRBV14, the J gene TRBJ2-7, with a possible D match to TRBD2 (6 bases). Germline CDR1 SGHDN, CDR2 FVKESK. With 4 bases removed from V and 0 bases from J, the gap between germline ends came to 13 bases. The CDR3 extends over 15 amino acids. The CDR3 bases are TGTGCCAGCAGCCCGCTCCGGGGGACCTCCTACGAGCAGTACTTC. Residues: CASSPLRGTSYEQYF.

The chain recombines TRBV7-9 with TRBJ2-7; 8 bases are a match to TRBD1. V trimming: 8 bases; J trimming: 2 bases; junction bases outside the gene matches: 5. CDR1 is SEHNR and CDR2 is FQNEAQ in the germline V gene (reference sequence). The CDR3 has 13 residues. The CDR3: CASQLQGAYEQYF. The DNA of the CDR3 is TGTGCCAGCCAATTACAGGGGGCCTACGAGCAGTACTTC.

In this sample, this clone turned up a few times. The chain combines TRBV4-3 with TRBJ2-3; D might be TRBD2 (5 bases). The germline CDR1 and CDR2 sequences are LGHNA and YSLEER. This CDR3 is built from 19 residues. Trimming removed 0 bases from V and 1 base from J, with 20 bases in between. For the CDR3, the DNA is TGCGCCAGCAGCCAAGAAGACCTAGCCGGCTTGGCGGGCACAGATACGCAGTATTTT. Its protein is CASSQEDLAGLAGTDTQYF.

This clone appeared a few times. This chain links TRBV4-3 with TRBJ2-5; tentatively, D is TRBD1 (6 bases). Germline V gives CDR1 LGHNA, CDR2 YSLEER. The CDR3 is 12 amino acids. Trimming took 2 bases from V and 7 from J, leaving 8 bases between them. CDR3 in DNA: TGCGCCAGCAGCCAACCACAGGGGACCCAGTACTTC. It codes for CASSQPQGTQYF.

This clone was observed a handful of times. The chain joins TRBV7-9 to TRBJ2-7; D unresolved. This CDR3 contains 14 residues. Germline loops: CDR1 SEHNR, CDR2 FQNEAQ (reference sequence). Trimming took off 6 bases at V and 10 bases at J, with 22 bases between the two ends. The CDR3 loop is CASSKDGGQAPQYF. The CDR3 DNA sequence: TGTGCCAGCAGTAAAGATGGTGGGCAGGCGCCCCAGTACTTC.

This clone was counted at least ten times. CDR3 coding DNA: TGTGCCAGCAGACCGGCGGGGTTAGAGACCCAGTACTTC. Translating it yields CASRPAGLETQYF. V and J are TRBV6-6 and TRBJ2-5; D perhaps matches TRBD2 (6 bases). The CDR3 totals 13 residues. Germline loops: CDR1 MNHNY, CDR2 SVGAGI (reference sequence). V was shortened by 6 bases and J by 4 bases, with 12 bases between the two germline ends.

V is TRBV27 and J is TRBJ2-7; TRBD2 aligns across 12 bases. This CDR3 region has 18 residues. From germline, CDR1 is MNHEY and CDR2 SMNVEV (reference sequence). V shed 6 bases and J 2 bases; nucleotides not matched to a gene: 14. The CDR3 region is CASRVHRLAGDLPYEQYF. CDR3 DNA sequence: TGTGCCAGCAGGGTACACCGACTAGCGGGAGACCTACCCTACGAGCAGTACTTC.

This clone has just a few counts. The chain is built from TRBV10-3 and TRBJ2-7; D gene uncertain. The V gene lost 7 bases and the J gene lost 6 bases, with 16 bases spanning the gap. Germline V gene sequence: CDR1 ENHRY, CDR2 SYGVKD. The CDR3 runs 13 residues. The CDR3 DNA reads TGTGCCATCAAATCGACCGGCCTTGGCGAGCAGTACTTC. Amino acids: CAIKSTGLGEQYF.

The chain employs TRBV4-3 and TRBJ2-2, with 9 nucleotides matching TRBD1. Germline values: CDR1 LGHNA, CDR2 YSLEER. The trim removed 6 bases at V and 7 bases at J, leaving 6 bases unmatched. The CDR3 contains 14 residues. CDR3 sequence: CASSRTGVLGELFF. Here the CDR3 DNA reads TGCGCCAGCAGTAGGACAGGGGTCCTCGGGGAGCTGTTTTTT.

In its sample, this clone was seen a few times. This chain joins TRBV5-1 and TRBJ1-2, with D possibly being TRBD1 (6 bases). Germline CDR1 is SGHRS and CDR2 is YFSETQ. This CDR3 has 14 amino acids. The V end lost 0 bases, the J end lost 8 bases, and 14 bases lay between the germline ends. CDR3 sequence reads: CASSLAAGASGYTF. The CDR3 DNA is TGCGCCAGCAGCTTGGCCGCGGGGGCCAGCGGCTACACCTTC.

Here the CDR3 reads CASSRPGTDTQYF. The DNA of the CDR3 is TGTGCCAGCAGCCGCCCAGGCACAGATACGCAGTATTTT. This chain uses TRBV5-4 with TRBJ2-3, with unresolved D. Trimming stripped 4 bases from V and 1 base from J, with 7 bases between. CDR1 SGHNT and CDR2 YYREEE come from the germline V gene (reference sequence). This CDR3 has 13 residues.

This chain's CDR3 is CASKSGSWNEKLFF. The CDR3 DNA reads as TGTGCCAGCAAGTCTGGTTCCTGGAATGAAAAACTGTTTTTT. The rearrangement links TRBV6-5 to TRBJ1-4; D not certain. There are 14 residues in the CDR3. V lost 7 bases and J lost 5, with 14 bases in between. The germline V gene encodes CDR1 MNHEY and CDR2 SVGAGI.

This clone was found a few times. This chain uses TRBV27 with TRBJ2-5; unclear D gene. Trimming left V 3 bases short and J 4 bases short, with 12 bases between. This CDR3 spans 14 amino acids. The V gene's germline CDR1 is MNHEY and CDR2 SMNVEV (reference sequence). The DNA for the CDR3 is TGTGCCAGCAGTTTTCCGGGCTTGGGAGAGACCCAGTACTTC. Translating it yields CASSFPGLGETQYF.

V and J are TRBV6-5 and TRBJ1-6, with 10 positions matching TRBD1. This CDR3 spans 14 amino acids. From germline, CDR1 is MNHEY and CDR2 SVGAGI. V lost 7 bases and J lost 6; bases outside the gene matches: 3. CDR3 nucleotides: TGTGCCAGCACCCGGGACAGGGGTAATTCACCCCTCCACTTT. This translates into CASTRDRGNSPLHF.

This clone was detected a few times. The chain joins TRBV28 to TRBJ1-5, with D hard to call. Germline assignment: CDR1 MDHEN and CDR2 SYDVKM. Trimming shortened V by 7 bases and J by 3 bases, and 10 bases separated the two germline ends. This CDR3 region has 13 residues. This CDR3 reads CASKGSDNQPQHF. The DNA for the CDR3 is TGTGCCAGCAAAGGGTCAGACAATCAGCCCCAGCATTTT.

The chain recombines TRBV19 with TRBJ2-7; D assignment may be TRBD1 or TRBD2 (5 bases each). Trimming removed 6 bases from V and 4 bases from J, with 13 bases in between. Germline V gene lookup returns CDR1 LNHDA and CDR2 SQIVND (reference sequence). This CDR3 contains 13 residues. This CDR3 reads CASRRDGLYEQYF. As DNA, the CDR3 is TGTGCCAGTAGACGGGACGGCCTATACGAGCAGTACTTC. Full variable domain (remainder filled in from reference TRBV19 and TRBJ2-7): DGGITQSPKYLFRKEGQNVTLSCEQNLNHDAMYWYRQDPGQGLRLIYYSQIVNDFQKGDIAEGYSVSREKKESFPLTVTSAQKNPTAFYLCASRRDGLYEQYFGPGTRLTVT.

This clone was counted only a few times. The V call is TRBV5-4, the J call TRBJ2-7, with D possibly matching TRBD2 (6 bases). The germline V gene has CDR1 SGHNT and CDR2 YYREEE (reference sequence). There are 15 residues in the CDR3. Between the trimmed V and J ends, which lost 1 base and 5 bases, there was a span of 16 bases. The CDR3 region is CASSLRMRGGNEQYF. For the CDR3, the DNA is TGTGCCAGCAGCTTGAGGATGCGGGGCGGGAACGAGCAGTACTTC.

A note on this clone: The sample carries other DNA sequences with the same CDR3. V usage is TRBV5-1 and J usage is TRBJ1-1; no definite D call. This CDR3 is 12 amino acids long. Germline V gene sequence: CDR1 SGHRS, CDR2 YFSETQ. Trimming removed 4 bases from V and 2 bases from J, with 6 bases in between. CDR3 amino acids: CASSRANTEAFF. The CDR3 DNA follows: TGCGCCAGCAGCAGGGCAAACACTGAAGCTTTCTTT. The entire variable domain, with the rest obtained from reference TRBV5-1 and TRBJ1-1, is as follows: KAGVTQTPRYLIKTRGQQVTLSCSPISGHRSVSWYQQTPGQGLQFLFEYFSETQRNKGNFPGRFSGRQFSNSRSEMNVSTLELGDSALYLCASSRANTEAFFGQGTRLTVV.